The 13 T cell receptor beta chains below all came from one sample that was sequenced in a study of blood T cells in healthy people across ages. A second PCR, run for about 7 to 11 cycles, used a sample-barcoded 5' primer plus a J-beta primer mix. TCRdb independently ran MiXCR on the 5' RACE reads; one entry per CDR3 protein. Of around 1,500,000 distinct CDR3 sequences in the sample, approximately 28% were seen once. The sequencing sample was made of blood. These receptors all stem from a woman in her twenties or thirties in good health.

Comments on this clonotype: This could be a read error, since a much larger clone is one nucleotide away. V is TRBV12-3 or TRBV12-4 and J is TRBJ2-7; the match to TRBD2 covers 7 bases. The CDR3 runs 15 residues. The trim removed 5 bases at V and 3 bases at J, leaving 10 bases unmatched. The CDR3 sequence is CASSARRGTIYEQYF. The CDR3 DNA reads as TGTGCCAGCAGTGCGCGACGGGGGACTATCTACGAGCAGTACTTC.

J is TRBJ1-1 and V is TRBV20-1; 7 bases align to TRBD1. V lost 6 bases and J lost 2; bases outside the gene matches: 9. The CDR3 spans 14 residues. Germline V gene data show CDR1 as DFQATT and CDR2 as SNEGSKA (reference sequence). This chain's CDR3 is CSASGTESNTEAFF. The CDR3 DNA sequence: TGCAGTGCCAGTGGGACAGAGAGCAACACTGAAGCTTTCTTT.

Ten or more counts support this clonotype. DNA for the CDR3: TGCGCCAGCAGCCAAGTCGAAAGAGAGACCCAGTACTTC. Protein product: CASSQVERETQYF. The chain employs TRBV4-1 and TRBJ2-5, with D uncertain. Germline V gene lookup returns CDR1 MGHRA and CDR2 YSYEKL. This CDR3 has 13 residues. Trimming shortened V by 1 base and J by 4 bases, and 7 bases separated the two germline ends.

In nucleotides, the CDR3 is TGTGCCAGCAGTTTAAAGCGGGGGAGGAACGAGCAGTACTTC. It specifies CASSLKRGRNEQYF. The rearrangement uses TRBV12-3 or TRBV12-4 and TRBJ2-7; 8 bases are a match to TRBD2. The CDR3 extends over 14 amino acids. V lost 2 bases to trimming and J lost 5 bases; unmatched junction nucleotides: 5.

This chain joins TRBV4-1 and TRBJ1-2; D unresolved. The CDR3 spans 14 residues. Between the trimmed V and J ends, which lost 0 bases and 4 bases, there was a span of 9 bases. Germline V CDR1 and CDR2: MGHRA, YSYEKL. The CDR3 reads CASSQDMARYGYTF. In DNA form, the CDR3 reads TGCGCCAGCAGCCAAGATATGGCCCGCTATGGCTACACCTTC.

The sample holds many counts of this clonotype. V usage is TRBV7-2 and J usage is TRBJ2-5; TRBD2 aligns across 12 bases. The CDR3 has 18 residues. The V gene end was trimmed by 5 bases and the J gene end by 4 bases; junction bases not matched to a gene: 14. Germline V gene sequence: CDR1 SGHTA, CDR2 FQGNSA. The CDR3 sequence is CASSPSSGGAVYGETQYF. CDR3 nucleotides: TGTGCCAGCAGCCCCTCTAGCGGGGGGGCGGTCTATGGAGAGACCCAGTACTTC.

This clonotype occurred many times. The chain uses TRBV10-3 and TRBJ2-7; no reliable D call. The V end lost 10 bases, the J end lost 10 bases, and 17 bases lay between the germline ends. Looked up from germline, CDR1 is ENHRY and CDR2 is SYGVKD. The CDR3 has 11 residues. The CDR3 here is CATLTDRAQYF. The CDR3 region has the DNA TGTGCCACCCTCACCGACCGCGCACAGTACTTC.

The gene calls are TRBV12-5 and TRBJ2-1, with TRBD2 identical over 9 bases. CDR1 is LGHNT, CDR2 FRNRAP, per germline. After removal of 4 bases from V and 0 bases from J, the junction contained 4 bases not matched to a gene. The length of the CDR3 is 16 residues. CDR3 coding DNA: TGTGCTAGTGGTTGGGGTAGCGGGAGCTCCTACAATGAGCAGTTCTTC. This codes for CASGWGSGSSYNEQFF.

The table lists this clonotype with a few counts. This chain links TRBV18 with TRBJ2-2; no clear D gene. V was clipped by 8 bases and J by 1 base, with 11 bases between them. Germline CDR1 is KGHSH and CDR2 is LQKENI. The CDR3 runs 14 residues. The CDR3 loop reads CASQDRRNTGELFF. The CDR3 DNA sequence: TGTGCCAGCCAAGATAGGAGGAACACCGGGGAGCTGTTTTTT.

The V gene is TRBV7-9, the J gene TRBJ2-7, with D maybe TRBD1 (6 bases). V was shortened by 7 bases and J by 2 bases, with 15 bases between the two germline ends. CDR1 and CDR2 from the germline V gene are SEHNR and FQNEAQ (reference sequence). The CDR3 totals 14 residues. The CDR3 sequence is CASMGAGDTYEQYF. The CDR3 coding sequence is TGTGCCAGCATGGGGGCAGGGGATACCTACGAGCAGTACTTC. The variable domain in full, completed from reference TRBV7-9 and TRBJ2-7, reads DTGVSQNPRHKITKRGQNVTFRCDPISEHNRLYWYRQTLGQGPEFLTYFQNEAQLEKSRLLSDRFSAERPKGSFSTLEIQRTEQGDSAMYLCASMGAGDTYEQYFGPGTRLTVT.

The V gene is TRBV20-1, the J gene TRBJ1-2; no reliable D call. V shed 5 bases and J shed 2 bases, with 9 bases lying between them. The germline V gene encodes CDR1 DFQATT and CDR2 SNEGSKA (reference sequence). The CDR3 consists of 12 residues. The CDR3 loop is CSAPNLNYGYTF. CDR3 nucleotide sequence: TGCAGTGCTCCAAATCTCAACTATGGCTACACCTTC.

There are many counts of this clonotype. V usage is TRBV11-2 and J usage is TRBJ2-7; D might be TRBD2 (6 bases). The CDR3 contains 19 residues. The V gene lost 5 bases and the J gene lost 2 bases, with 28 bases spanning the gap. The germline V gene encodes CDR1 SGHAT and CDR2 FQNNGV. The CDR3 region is CASSPRFRPLGGSAYEQYF. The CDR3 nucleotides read TGTGCCAGCAGCCCCAGGTTTAGGCCACTTGGAGGGAGCGCCTACGAGCAGTACTTC. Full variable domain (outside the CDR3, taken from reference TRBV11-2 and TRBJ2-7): EAGVAQSPRYKIIEKRQSVAFWCNPISGHATLYWYQQILGQGPKLLIQFQNNGVVDDSQLPKDRFSAERLKGVDSTLKIQPAKLEDSAVYLCASSPRFRPLGGSAYEQYFGPGTRLTVT.

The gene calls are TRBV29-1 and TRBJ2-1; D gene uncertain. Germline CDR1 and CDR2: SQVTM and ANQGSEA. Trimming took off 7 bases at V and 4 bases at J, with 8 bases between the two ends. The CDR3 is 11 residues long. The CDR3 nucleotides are TGCAGCGGAGCGAGATACAATGAGCAGTTCTTC. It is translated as CSGARYNEQFF.